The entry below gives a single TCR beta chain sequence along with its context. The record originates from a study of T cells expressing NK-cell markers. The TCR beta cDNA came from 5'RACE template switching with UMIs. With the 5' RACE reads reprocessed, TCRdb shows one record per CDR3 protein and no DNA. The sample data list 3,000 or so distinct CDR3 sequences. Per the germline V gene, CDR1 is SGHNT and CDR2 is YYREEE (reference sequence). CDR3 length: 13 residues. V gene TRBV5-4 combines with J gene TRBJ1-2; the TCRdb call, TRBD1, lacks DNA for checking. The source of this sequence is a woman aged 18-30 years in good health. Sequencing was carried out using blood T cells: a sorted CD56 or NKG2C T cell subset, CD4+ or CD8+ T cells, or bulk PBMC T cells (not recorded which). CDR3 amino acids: CASSRDRLYGYTF. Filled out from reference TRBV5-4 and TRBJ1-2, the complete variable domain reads ETGVTQSPTHLIKTRGQQVTLRCSSQSGHNTVSWYQQALGQGPQFIFQYYREEENGRGNFPPRFSGLQFPNYSSELNVNALELDDSALYLCASSRDRLYGYTFGSGTRLTVV.